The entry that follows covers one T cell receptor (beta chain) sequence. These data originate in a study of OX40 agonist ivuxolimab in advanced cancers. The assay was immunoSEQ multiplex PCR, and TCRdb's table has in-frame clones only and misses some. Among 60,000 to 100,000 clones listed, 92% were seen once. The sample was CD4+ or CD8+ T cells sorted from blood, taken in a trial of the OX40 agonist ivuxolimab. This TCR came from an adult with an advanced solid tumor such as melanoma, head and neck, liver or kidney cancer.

The CDR3 region has the DNA TGCGCCAGCAGCCAATTAGCGGGGGAGATCTACGAGCAGTACTTC. Residues: CASSQLAGEIYEQYF. The V gene is TRBV4-3, the J gene TRBJ2-7; 9 bases align to TRBD2. Germline V lookup: CDR1 LGHNA, CDR2 YSLEER. This CDR3 is built from 15 residues. Unmatched junction bases numbered 5, after V lost 2 bases and J lost 3 bases.